This T cell receptor (beta chain) was sequenced for a study of sequential checkpoint blockade in melanoma. Study-level information: TCRβ was sequenced from DNA of 90 or so pretreatment tumors. Matched biopsies came pretreatment and at week 13 for twenty-two patients.

Libraries were prepared by immunoSEQ multiplex PCR; TCRdb keeps only in-frame clonotypes and omits some of them. Among under 6,500 clones listed, over 25% were seen once. Indicated treatment: randomized to nivolumab then ipilimumab (arm A) or the reverse (arm B). The sequence was obtained from a human donor with melanoma. The specimen comprised tumor tissue (inferred from file names), sampled from a patient given nivolumab and ipilimumab in sequence.

DNA for the CDR3: TGCGCCAGCAGCGCCGGACAGTCTAGCACAGATACGCAGTATTTT. Residues: CASSAGQSSTDTQYF. The rearrangement joins TRBV5-1 to TRBJ2-3; a weak D match, TRBD1 (6 bases). The germline V gene encodes CDR1 SGHRS and CDR2 YFSETQ. CDR3 length equals 15 residues. Trimming cost V 4 bases and J 0 bases, with 12 bases left between them.